This TCR beta chain was identified during a study of blood T cell repertoires in COVID-19. Trimming removed 0 bases from V and 8 bases from J, with 16 bases in between. This CDR3 has 15 amino acids. CDR1 ENHRY and CDR2 SYGVKD come from the germline V gene. Assay: immunoSEQ multiplex PCR; the TCRdb copy retains only in-frame clones and omits some. The sample includes roughly 70,000 clones, 80% of them seen just once. Sequenced sample: peripheral blood. The TCR originated in a man between 65 and 85 years old who had recovered from COVID-19. This chain connects TRBV10-3 to TRBJ1-2; TRBD1 is a possible D gene (6 bases). The DNA for the CDR3 is TGTGCCATCAGTGAGTCCGCCGCAGGGGCCACGGGCTACACCTTC. Residues: CAISESAAGATGYTF.